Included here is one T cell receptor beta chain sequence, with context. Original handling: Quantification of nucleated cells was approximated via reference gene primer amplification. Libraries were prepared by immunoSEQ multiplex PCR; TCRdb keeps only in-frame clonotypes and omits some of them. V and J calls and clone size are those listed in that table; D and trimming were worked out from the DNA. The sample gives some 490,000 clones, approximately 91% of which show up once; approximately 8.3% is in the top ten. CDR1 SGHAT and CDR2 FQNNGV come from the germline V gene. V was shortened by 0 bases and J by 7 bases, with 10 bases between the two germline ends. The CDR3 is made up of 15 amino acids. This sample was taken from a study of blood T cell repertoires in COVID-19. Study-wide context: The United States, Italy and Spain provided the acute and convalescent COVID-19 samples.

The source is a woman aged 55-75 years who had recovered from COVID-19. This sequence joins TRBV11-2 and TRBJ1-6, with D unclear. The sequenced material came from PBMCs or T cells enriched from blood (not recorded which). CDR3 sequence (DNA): TGTGCCAGCAGCTTAGAGGCGGGCACCAATTCACCCCTCCACTTT. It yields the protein CASSLEAGTNSPLHF.